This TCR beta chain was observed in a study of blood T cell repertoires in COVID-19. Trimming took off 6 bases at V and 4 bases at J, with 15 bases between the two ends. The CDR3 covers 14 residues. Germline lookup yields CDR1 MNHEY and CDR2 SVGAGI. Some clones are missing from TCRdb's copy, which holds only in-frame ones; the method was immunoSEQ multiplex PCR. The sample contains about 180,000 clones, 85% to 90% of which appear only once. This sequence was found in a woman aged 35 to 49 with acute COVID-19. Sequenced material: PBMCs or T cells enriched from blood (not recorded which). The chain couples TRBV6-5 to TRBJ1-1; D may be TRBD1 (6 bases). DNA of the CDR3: TGTGCCAGCAGGGGGGCCCCAGGAACCACTGAAGCTTTCTTT. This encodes CASRGAPGTTEAFF.